Detailed here is one T cell receptor (beta chain). This may be a read error: a much more frequent sequence differs by one nucleotide. TCRdb processed the reads anew with MiXCR; each CDR3 protein has one entry. Of under 250,000 distinct CDR3 sequences listed, 29% were seen once; the top ten hold 7% to 8%. The data derive from a study of kidney transplant recipient with SARS-CoV-2 infection. This CDR3 region has 16 residues. The receptor was derived from a male patient in his thirties who had COVID-19 and was a kidney transplant recipient. Some T cells may trace back to the graft donor. This specimen was a blood sample, taken at baseline and between days 110 and 120 from a kidney transplant recipient. The rearrangement joins TRBV5-3 to TRBJ1-2; D ambiguous. TRBV5-3 is an ORF; its function is uncertain. The CDR3 sequence is CARNVVVVRKTYDYTF. The CDR3, as DNA: TGTGCCAGAAATGTGGTAGTGGTGAGAAAGACCTATGACTACACCTTC.